One sample yielded the 24 T cell receptor beta chains listed below, sequenced in a study of T cell repertoires in cytomegalovirus infection. TCRdb reprocessed the reads via MiXCR and lists one record per CDR3 protein. The sample includes around 320,000 distinct CDR3 sequences, around a tenth of them seen just once. The sequencing sample was made of PBMCs. These receptor sequences come from a human donor in good health (CMV status not recorded). Some clones in this sample may be carry-over from other donors' samples.

The gene calls are TRBV6-2 or TRBV6-3 and TRBJ2-3, with 12 nucleotides matching TRBD2. V was clipped by 5 bases and J by 4 bases; unmatched bases: 4. The CDR3 contains 15 residues. Germline loops: CDR1 MNHEY, CDR2 SVGEGT. Written as DNA, the CDR3 is TGTGCCAGCAGTACGGGACTAGCGGGCCCAGATACGCAGTATTTT. This gives the protein CASSTGLAGPDTQYF.

This clonotype was observed a handful of times. The chain combines TRBV7-2 with TRBJ2-5; D is possibly TRBD2 (7 bases). Trimming took 5 bases from V and 4 from J, leaving 14 bases between them. CDR1 SGHTA and CDR2 FQGNSA come from the germline V gene. The CDR3 extends over 14 amino acids. The CDR3, as DNA: TGTGCCAGCAGCAGGGGGGGGGATGGAGAGACCCAGTACTTC. This translates into CASSRGGDGETQYF.

This clonotype came up many times. CDR3 region: CASRSQGRGYEQYF. CDR3 nucleotides: TGTGCCAGCAGATCACAGGGGAGAGGATACGAGCAGTACTTC. The chain recombines TRBV12-3 or TRBV12-4 with TRBJ2-7; TRBD1 aligns across 7 bases. J lost 4 bases, V lost 6 bases, and 9 bases had no gene match. CDR3 length equals 14 residues.

The chain couples TRBV3-1 to TRBJ2-7; possible D gene TRBD2, 6 bases. Per the germline V gene, CDR1 is LGHDT and CDR2 is YNNKEL (reference sequence). V was pared by 1 base and J by 1 base, with 8 bases between. This CDR3 has 14 amino acids. Written as DNA, the CDR3 is TGTGCCAGCAGCCAAGCGGAGGGATCCTACGAGCAGTACTTC. It is translated as CASSQAEGSYEQYF.

In this sample, this clonotype turned up many times. V usage is TRBV12-3 or TRBV12-4 and J usage is TRBJ1-4, with TRBD1 matching 7 bases. V lost 5 bases to trimming and J lost 3 bases; unmatched junction nucleotides: 6. There are 15 residues in the CDR3. The CDR3 here is CASSAWTGSNEKLFF. CDR3 DNA sequence: TGTGCCAGCAGTGCGTGGACAGGTTCTAATGAAAAACTGTTTTTT.

The rearrangement joins TRBV27 to TRBJ1-2; D remains unclear. Germline V lookup: CDR1 MNHEY, CDR2 SMNVEV (reference sequence). The CDR3 length is 15 residues. V lost 3 bases to trimming and J lost 2 bases, with 13 bases between them. The CDR3: CASSLSAWENYGYTF. CDR3 coding DNA: TGTGCCAGCAGTTTGTCGGCCTGGGAGAACTATGGCTACACCTTC.

The chain uses TRBV19 and TRBJ1-5; a possible D gene is TRBD1 (6 bases). The CDR3 length is 15 residues. Per the germline V gene, CDR1 is LNHDA and CDR2 is SQIVND (reference sequence). Trimming left V 7 bases short and J 4 bases short, with 17 bases between. Written as DNA, the CDR3 is TGTGCCAGTATACCCCGGCCAGGGGAAAATCAGCCCCAGCATTTT. Protein product: CASIPRPGENQPQHF.

This clonotype has only a few counts. CDR3 nucleotide sequence: TGTGCCAGCAGTCACGACGGTCGTAGCGATGAGCAGTTCTTC. This sequence encodes CASSHDGRSDEQFF. The chain recombines TRBV12-3 or TRBV12-4 with TRBJ2-1; D perhaps matches TRBD2 (5 bases). The CDR3 sequence is 14 residues long. V was cut by 5 bases and J by 8 bases, with 16 bases left in between.

V is TRBV2 and J is TRBJ2-4, with D tentatively TRBD2 (6 bases). Trimming pared 9 bases from V and 3 bases from J, leaving 9 bases between. Germline V gene lookup returns CDR1 SNHLY and CDR2 FYNNEI. The CDR3 contains 12 residues. The CDR3 is CARGEVKNIQYF. DNA of the CDR3: TGTGCCAGGGGGGAGGTCAAAAACATTCAGTACTTC.

This clonotype has just a few counts. V is TRBV12-5 and J is TRBJ2-3, with D unresolved. This CDR3 has 15 amino acids. Trimming removed 1 base from V and 0 bases from J, with 8 bases in between. Germline V gene lookup returns CDR1 LGHNT and CDR2 FRNRAP. The CDR3: CASGLEGTSTDTQYF. The CDR3 coding sequence is TGTGCTAGTGGTTTGGAAGGAACTAGCACAGATACGCAGTATTTT.

This clonotype was observed a few times. The rearrangement uses TRBV6-2 or TRBV6-3 and TRBJ2-5; the match to TRBD2 covers 7 bases. CDR1 MNHEY and CDR2 SVGEGT come from the germline V gene. V dropped 6 bases and J dropped 2; count of bases not matched to a gene: 9. This CDR3 region has 15 residues. For the CDR3, the DNA is TGTGCCAGCAGCCTTGCGGGGGAACAGCAAGAGACCCAGTACTTC. As protein: CASSLAGEQQETQYF.

The gene calls are TRBV28 and TRBJ2-5; the D gene is possibly TRBD2 (5 bases). Per germline, CDR1 MDHEN and CDR2 SYDVKM. This CDR3 spans 13 amino acids. Trimming left V 8 bases short and J 5 bases short, with 15 bases between. The CDR3 DNA is TGTGCCAGCCGAGAGGGTCTACAGGAGACCCAGTACTTC. Its translation is CASREGLQETQYF.

This clonotype was observed a few times. This chain connects TRBV27 to TRBJ2-7; D is unresolved. Looked up from germline, CDR1 is MNHEY and CDR2 is SMNVEV (reference sequence). V lost 7 bases and J lost 5, with 15 bases in between. This CDR3 region has 13 residues. Here the CDR3 reads CASKKTGRNEQYF. CDR3 in DNA: TGTGCCAGCAAGAAGACCGGAAGGAACGAGCAGTACTTC.

In this sample, this clonotype turned up many times. The V call is TRBV7-8, the J call TRBJ1-1; D ambiguous. Germline assignment: CDR1 SGHVS and CDR2 FQNEAQ. V shed 1 base and J shed 8 bases, with 11 bases lying between them. CDR3 size: 13 residues. The CDR3: CASSLVERGEAFF. The CDR3 DNA reads as TGTGCCAGCAGCTTAGTAGAGCGGGGAGAAGCTTTCTTT.

This clonotype showed up many times. The rearrangement uses TRBV11-2 and TRBJ2-5, with D possibly being TRBD1 or TRBD2 (5 bases each). V was clipped by 5 bases and J by 6 bases, with 25 bases between them. Germline V gene data show CDR1 as SGHAT and CDR2 as FQNNGV. The CDR3 runs to 17 residues. The CDR3 protein is CASSASWLSSGGKTQYF. CDR3 bases: TGTGCCAGCAGCGCGTCATGGCTGTCGTCTGGGGGAAAGACCCAGTACTTC.

Ten or more counts support this clonotype. The CDR3 protein is CASSSQTSGGIYEQYF. As DNA, the CDR3 is TGTGCCAGCAGCTCCCAGACTAGCGGGGGGATTTACGAGCAGTACTTC. V and J are TRBV7-2 and TRBJ2-7; 13 nucleotides line up with TRBD2. V was pared by 4 bases and J by 4 bases, with 7 bases of the junction left unmatched. The CDR3 is made up of 16 amino acids. Germline V lookup: CDR1 SGHTA, CDR2 FQGNSA. Full variable domain (outside the CDR3, taken from reference TRBV7-2 and TRBJ2-7): GAGVSQSPSNKVTEKGKDVELRCDPISGHTALYWYRQSLGQGLEFLIYFQGNSAPDKSGLPSDRFSAERTGGSVSTLTIQRTQQEDSAVYLCASSSQTSGGIYEQYFGPGTRLTVT.

This chain uses TRBV5-4 with TRBJ2-7, with D possibly being TRBD1 (5 bases). Germline V CDR1 and CDR2: SGHNT, YYREEE (reference sequence). The CDR3 is 13 amino acids. The V end lost 1 base, the J end lost 1 base, and 6 bases lay between the germline ends. The chain's CDR3 is CASSLRTSYEQYF. CDR3 in DNA: TGTGCCAGCAGCTTGAGGACATCCTACGAGCAGTACTTC.

This clonotype appeared many times. The chain uses TRBV7-2 and TRBJ2-1; TRBD1 agrees at 7 bases. The V gene end was trimmed by 5 bases and the J gene end by 4 bases; junction bases not matched to a gene: 8. Per the germline V gene, CDR1 is SGHTA and CDR2 is FQGNSA. The CDR3 runs 15 residues. DNA for the CDR3: TGTGCCAGCAGCCTATACCAGGGGGAGTACAATGAGCAGTTCTTC. Amino acid sequence: CASSLYQGEYNEQFF.

This clonotype was found a few times. The chain recombines TRBV6-2 or TRBV6-3 with TRBJ1-5; a possible D gene is TRBD1 (6 bases). Trimming shortened V by 2 bases and J by 4 bases, and 18 bases separated the two germline ends. The length of the CDR3 is 17 residues. CDR1 MNHEY and CDR2 SVGEGT come from the germline V gene. The CDR3: CASSYDRLVGLNQPQHF. The CDR3 DNA is TGTGCCAGCAGTTACGACAGGTTGGTGGGCCTGAATCAGCCCCAGCATTTT.

Only a few counts were recorded for this clonotype. V is TRBV6-2 or TRBV6-3 and J is TRBJ2-1, with 10 nucleotides matching TRBD2. CDR1 MNHEY and CDR2 SVGEGT come from the germline V gene. After removal of 7 bases from V and 7 bases from J, the junction contained 10 bases not matched to a gene. This CDR3 is 15 amino acids long. CDR3 loop: CASKTGLAEGNEQFF. The CDR3 DNA follows: TGTGCCAGCAAAACCGGACTAGCGGAAGGGAATGAGCAGTTCTTC.

This clonotype was observed many times. The chain uses TRBV5-6 and TRBJ2-5, with a possible D match to TRBD2 (5 bases). CDR1 is SGHDT, CDR2 YYEEEE, per germline. Trimming stripped 4 bases from V and 5 bases from J, with 18 bases between. The CDR3 length is 15 residues. The CDR3 region is CASSPRTGFRETQYF. The CDR3 coding sequence is TGTGCCAGCAGCCCAAGAACGGGGTTCAGGGAGACCCAGTACTTC.

This clonotype was picked up a small number of times. This chain joins TRBV12-3 or TRBV12-4 and TRBJ2-7; 12 bases match TRBD2. The CDR3 totals 17 residues. V lost 2 bases, J lost 3 bases, and 8 bases stayed unmatched. The CDR3 DNA follows: TGTGCCAGCAGTTTAACTGCTAGCGGGAGGGCTTTCTACGAGCAGTACTTC. Its translation is CASSLTASGRAFYEQYF.

The chain has TRBV30 and TRBJ2-5, with 10 nucleotides matching TRBD2. The CDR3 extends over 16 amino acids. V shed 0 bases and J 5 bases; nucleotides not matched to a gene: 9. Germline CDR1 is GTSNPN and CDR2 is SVGIG (reference sequence). CDR3 residues: CAWSVRSSGSLETQYF. The CDR3 coding sequence is TGTGCCTGGAGTGTAAGGTCTAGCGGGAGTTTGGAGACCCAGTACTTC.

The chain has TRBV7-9 and TRBJ2-1, with D unclear. The germline CDR1 and CDR2 sequences are SEHNR and FQNEAQ (reference sequence). Trimming removed 5 bases at V and 2 bases at J, with 10 bases between. The CDR3 loop spans 14 amino acids. In DNA form, the CDR3 reads TGTGCCAGCAGCGAGGATCCTACCTACAATGAGCAGTTCTTC. Protein: CASSEDPTYNEQFF.